One sample yielded the 13 T cell receptor beta chains listed below, sequenced in a study of T cell responses to AZD1222 COVID-19 vaccine. The data were produced by immunoSEQ multiplex PCR, yet TCRdb's version contains in-frame clones alone and is incomplete. The sample shows 250,000 or so clones, 80% to 95% of them seen only once. Sample: peripheral blood, taken on day 0 of AZD1222 vaccination. Receptors were obtained from an adult in good health.

The V and J genes are TRBV20-1 and TRBJ2-2; 9 nucleotides line up with TRBD2. The CDR3 spans 15 residues. The germline V gene encodes CDR1 DFQATT and CDR2 SNEGSKA (reference sequence). The V gene end was trimmed by 3 bases and the J gene end by 0 bases; junction bases not matched to a gene: 2. The CDR3 protein is CSASSGSANTGELFF. The CDR3 DNA reads as TGCAGTGCTAGTAGCGGGAGCGCGAACACCGGGGAGCTGTTTTTT.

The chain recombines TRBV5-1 with TRBJ2-1, with unresolved D. V lost 4 bases, J lost 5 bases, and 10 bases lay in between. The CDR3 has 13 residues. Germline V gene lookup returns CDR1 SGHRS and CDR2 YFSETQ. CDR3 amino acids: CASSPDNDNEQFF. The CDR3 DNA follows: TGCGCCAGCAGCCCGGATAACGACAATGAGCAGTTCTTC.

This chain joins TRBV11-2 and TRBJ2-7; D is ambiguous. Per the germline V gene, CDR1 is SGHAT and CDR2 is FQNNGV. The CDR3 has 13 amino acids. V gave up 5 bases and J gave up 6 bases, with 14 bases separating them. CDR3 bases: TGTGCCAGCAGCATCGGACCTTCAATCGAGCAGTACTTC. This encodes CASSIGPSIEQYF. Complete variable domain (other parts from reference TRBV11-2 and TRBJ2-7): EAGVAQSPRYKIIEKRQSVAFWCNPISGHATLYWYQQILGQGPKLLIQFQNNGVVDDSQLPKDRFSAERLKGVDSTLKIQPAKLEDSAVYLCASSIGPSIEQYFGPGTRLTVT.

The CDR3: CASNRGQGRLGDGYTF. The CDR3, as DNA: TGTGCCAGTAATCGGGGACAGGGGAGGCTCGGGGATGGCTACACCTTC. The chain combines TRBV19 with TRBJ1-2; 10 nucleotides align to TRBD1. The ends lost 7 bases at V and 6 bases at J; junction bases unmatched: 14. Germline loops: CDR1 LNHDA, CDR2 SQIVND (reference sequence). The CDR3 length is 16 residues.

The rearrangement joins TRBV27 to TRBJ2-5; D is perhaps TRBD1 or TRBD2 (6 bases each). Per the germline V gene, CDR1 is MNHEY and CDR2 is SMNVEV (reference sequence). The CDR3 length is 13 residues. The V gene lost 5 bases and the J gene lost 5 bases, with 12 bases spanning the gap. The CDR3 sequence is CASSAGHGETQYF. DNA for the CDR3: TGTGCCAGCAGTGCGGGACACGGTGAGACCCAGTACTTC.

The chain has TRBV24-1 and TRBJ1-2, with a possible D match to TRBD1 (5 bases). The CDR3 spans 14 residues. Germline V gene sequence: CDR1 KGHDR, CDR2 SFDVKD. V lost 2 bases and J lost 3, with 9 bases in between. CDR3 residues: CATSDWGTDYGYTF. As DNA, the CDR3 is TGTGCCACCAGTGATTGGGGGACGGACTATGGCTACACCTTC.

This clone was detected only once. This rearrangement joins TRBV15 to TRBJ2-6, with D perhaps being TRBD1 or TRBD2 (5 bases each). Germline-derived CDR1 and CDR2 are LNHNV and YYDKDF (reference sequence). CDR3 length: 15 amino acids. Trimming pared 5 bases from V and 2 bases from J, leaving 10 bases between. DNA of the CDR3: TGTGCCACCAGCGGGGGTGGGGCTGGGGCCAACGTCCTGACTTTC. It translates to CATSGGGAGANVLTF.

The table lists this clone with a few counts. This sequence joins TRBV14 and TRBJ1-1; D possibly corresponds to TRBD1 (5 bases). Germline assignment: CDR1 SGHDN and CDR2 FVKESK. V lost 1 base to trimming and J lost 1 base, with 13 bases between them. This CDR3 spans 16 amino acids. DNA for the CDR3: TGTGCCAGCAGCCAAGGCACTACAGGAAAGAACACTGAAGCTTTCTTT. Its translation: CASSQGTTGKNTEAFF.

The V and J genes are TRBV19 and TRBJ1-1, with a tentative D call TRBD1 (5 bases). Germline lookup yields CDR1 LNHDA and CDR2 SQIVND (reference sequence). V dropped 5 bases and J dropped 14 bases, with 21 bases sitting between them. CDR3 length: 13 amino acids. The CDR3 is CASSVFGRATSFF. CDR3 in DNA: TGTGCCAGTAGTGTTTTTGGCAGGGCGACGTCATTCTTT.

This sequence joins TRBV4-1 and TRBJ2-6; 7 bases match TRBD1. Germline V gives CDR1 MGHRA, CDR2 YSYEKL. The V gene end was trimmed by 4 bases and the J gene end by 0 bases; junction bases not matched to a gene: 6. The length of the CDR3 is 17 residues. The CDR3 region has the DNA TGCGCCAGCAGCCGCGGACAGGCGTACTCTGGGGCCAACGTCCTGACTTTC. Its protein is CASSRGQAYSGANVLTF.

The V call is TRBV28, the J call TRBJ2-7; 10 bases align to TRBD2. The CDR3 runs to 16 residues. Unmatched junction bases numbered 8, after V lost 3 bases and J lost 3 bases. Germline V gene lookup returns CDR1 MDHEN and CDR2 SYDVKM. Here the CDR3 reads CASSLGLAGAFYEQYF. The CDR3 DNA sequence: TGTGCCAGCAGTTTGGGCCTAGCGGGGGCCTTCTACGAGCAGTACTTC.

The V and J genes are TRBV12-3 or TRBV12-4 and TRBJ1-1, with a weak D call TRBD1 (5 bases). This CDR3 is built from 11 residues. Trimming took off 1 base at V and 10 bases at J, with 7 bases between the two ends. CDR3 nucleotide sequence: TGTGCCAGCAGTTTAGTGGGGGTAGCTTTCTTT. Translated, it gives CASSLVGVAFF.

This chain uses TRBV28 with TRBJ2-7; TRBD2 matches at 8 bases. V shed 8 bases, J shed 0 bases, and the junction held 6 bases outside the gene matches. The germline gives CDR1 MDHEN, CDR2 SYDVKM. This CDR3 is built from 14 residues. CDR3 region: CASSGGSSSYEQYF. The DNA of the CDR3 is TGTGCCAGCTCGGGGGGGAGCAGCTCCTACGAGCAGTACTTC.